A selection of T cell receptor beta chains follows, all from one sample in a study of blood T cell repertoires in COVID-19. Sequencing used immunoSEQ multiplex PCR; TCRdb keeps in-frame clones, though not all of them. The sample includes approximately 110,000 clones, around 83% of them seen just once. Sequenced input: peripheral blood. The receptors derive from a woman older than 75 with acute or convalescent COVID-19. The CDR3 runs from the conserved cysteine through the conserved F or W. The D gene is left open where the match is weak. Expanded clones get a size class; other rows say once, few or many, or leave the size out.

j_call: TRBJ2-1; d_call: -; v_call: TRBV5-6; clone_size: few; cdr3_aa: CASSLGASSYNEQFF; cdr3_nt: TGTGCCAGCAGCTTGGGGGCAAGCTCCTACAATGAGCAGTTCTTC
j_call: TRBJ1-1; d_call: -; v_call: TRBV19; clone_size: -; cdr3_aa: CASSPRTARNTEAFF; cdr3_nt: TGTGCCAGTAGTCCACGGACAGCACGGAACACTGAAGCTTTCTTT
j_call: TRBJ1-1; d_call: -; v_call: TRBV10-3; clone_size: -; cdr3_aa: CAISEGTKAFF; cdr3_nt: TGTGCCATCAGTGAGGGCACAAAGGCTTTCTTT
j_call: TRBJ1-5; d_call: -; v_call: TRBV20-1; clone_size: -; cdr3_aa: CSASTVNQPQHF; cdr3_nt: TGCAGTGCTAGTACAGTCAATCAGCCCCAGCATTTT
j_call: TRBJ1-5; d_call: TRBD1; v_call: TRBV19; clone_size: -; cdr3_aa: CASGISQGHQPQHF; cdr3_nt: TGTGCCAGTGGGATTTCACAGGGGCATCAGCCCCAGCATTTT
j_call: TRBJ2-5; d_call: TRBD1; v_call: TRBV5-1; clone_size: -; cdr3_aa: CASSWTGQETQYF; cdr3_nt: TGCGCCAGCAGCTGGACAGGACAAGAGACCCAGTACTTC
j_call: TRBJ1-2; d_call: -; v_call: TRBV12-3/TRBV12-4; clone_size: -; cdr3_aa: CASSLGDFYGYTF; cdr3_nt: TGTGCCAGCAGTTTAGGGGACTTCTATGGCTACACCTTC
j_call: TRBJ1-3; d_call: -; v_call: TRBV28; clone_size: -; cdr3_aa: CASSLLGGGTIYF; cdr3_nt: TGTGCCAGCAGTTTATTAGGTGGCGGCACCATATATTTT
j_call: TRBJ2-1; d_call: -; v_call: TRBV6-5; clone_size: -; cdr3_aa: CASSPLLSSYNEQFF; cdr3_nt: TGTGCCAGCAGTCCCCTACTGAGCTCCTACAATGAGCAGTTCTTC
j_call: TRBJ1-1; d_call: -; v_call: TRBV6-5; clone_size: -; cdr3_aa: CASSYGGYTEAFF; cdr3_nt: TGTGCCAGCAGTTATGGGGGGTACACTGAAGCTTTCTTT
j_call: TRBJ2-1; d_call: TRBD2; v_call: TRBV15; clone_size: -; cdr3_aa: CATRWGLAANNEQFF; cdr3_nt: TGTGCCACCAGATGGGGACTAGCGGCGAACAATGAGCAGTTCTTC
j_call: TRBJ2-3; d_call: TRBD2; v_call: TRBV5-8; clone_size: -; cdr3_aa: CASSFGTSGLPDTQYF; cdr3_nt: TGTGCCAGCAGCTTCGGGACTAGCGGTCTGCCGGATACGCAGTATTTT
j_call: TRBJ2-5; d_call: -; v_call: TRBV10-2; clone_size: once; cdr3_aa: CASSESSLGRETQYF; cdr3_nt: TGCGCCAGCAGTGAGTCGTCCCTGGGGCGGGAGACCCAGTACTTC
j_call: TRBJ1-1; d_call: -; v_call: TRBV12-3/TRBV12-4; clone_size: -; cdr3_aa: CASSLTVNTEAFF; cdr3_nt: TGTGCCAGCAGTTTAACGGTGAACACTGAAGCTTTCTTT
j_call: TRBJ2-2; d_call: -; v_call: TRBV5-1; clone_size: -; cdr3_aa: CASSPAGSHLTGELFF; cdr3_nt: TGCGCCAGCAGCCCCGCGGGAAGTCACCTCACCGGGGAGCTGTTTTTT
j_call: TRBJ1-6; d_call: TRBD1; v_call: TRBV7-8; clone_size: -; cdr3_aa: CASSLQTGNNSPLHF; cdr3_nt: TGTGCCAGCAGCTTACAGACAGGGAACAATTCACCCCTCCACTTT
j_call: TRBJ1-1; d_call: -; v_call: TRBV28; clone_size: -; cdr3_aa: CASSSYEYTEAFF; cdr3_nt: TGTGCCAGCAGTAGCTATGAATACACTGAAGCTTTCTTT
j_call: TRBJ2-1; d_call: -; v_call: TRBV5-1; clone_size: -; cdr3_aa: CASSSGGTHPDEQFF; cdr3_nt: TGCGCCAGCAGTAGTGGAGGGACTCATCCCGACGAGCAGTTCTTC
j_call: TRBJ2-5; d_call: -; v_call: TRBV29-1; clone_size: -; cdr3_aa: CSADNTRAETQYF; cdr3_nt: TGCAGCGCTGACAATACTAGGGCAGAGACCCAGTACTTC
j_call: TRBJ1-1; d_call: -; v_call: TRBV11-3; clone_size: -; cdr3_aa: CASSPETGRGTEAFF; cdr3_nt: TGTGCCAGCAGCCCCGAAACAGGGAGGGGCACTGAAGCTTTCTTT
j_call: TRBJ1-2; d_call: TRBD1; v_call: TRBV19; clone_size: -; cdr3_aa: CASSIDLGGAYGYTF; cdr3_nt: TGTGCCAGTAGTATAGATCTAGGGGGCGCCTATGGCTACACCTTC
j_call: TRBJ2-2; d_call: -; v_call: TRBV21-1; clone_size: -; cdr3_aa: CASSKTRRELFF; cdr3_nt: TGTGCCAGCAGCAAAACCAGGAGGGAGCTGTTTTTT
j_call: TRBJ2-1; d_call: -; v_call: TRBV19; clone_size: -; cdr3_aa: CASSFGGGYNEQFF; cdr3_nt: TGTGCCAGTAGTTTTGGGGGCGGCTACAATGAGCAGTTCTTC
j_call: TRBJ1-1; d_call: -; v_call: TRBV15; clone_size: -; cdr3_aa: CATSRDWEGSEAFF; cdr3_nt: TGTGCCACCAGCAGAGATTGGGAGGGGTCCGAAGCTTTCTTT
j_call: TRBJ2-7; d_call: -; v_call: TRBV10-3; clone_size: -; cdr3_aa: CAISSGYEQYF; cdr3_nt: TGTGCCATCAGTTCGGGCTACGAGCAGTACTTC
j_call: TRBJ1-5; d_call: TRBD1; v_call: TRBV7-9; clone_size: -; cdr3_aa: CASSSTGGGNQPQHF; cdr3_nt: TGTGCCAGCAGCTCGACAGGGGGCGGCAATCAGCCCCAGCATTTT
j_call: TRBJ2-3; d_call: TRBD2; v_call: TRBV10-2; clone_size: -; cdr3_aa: CASRLAGGTDTQYF; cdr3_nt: TGCGCCAGTAGACTAGCGGGAGGTACAGATACGCAGTATTTT
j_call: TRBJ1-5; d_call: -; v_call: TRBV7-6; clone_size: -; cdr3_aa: CASSLLSGSGQPQHF; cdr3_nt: TGTGCCAGCAGCCTCCTTTCCGGGTCGGGTCAGCCCCAGCATTTT
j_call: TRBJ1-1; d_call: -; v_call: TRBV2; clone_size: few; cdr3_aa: CASSEFGDSKRVAFF; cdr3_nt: TGTGCCAGCAGTGAATTCGGCGACAGTAAAAGGGTAGCTTTCTTT
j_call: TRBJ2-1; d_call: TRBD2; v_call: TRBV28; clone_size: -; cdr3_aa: CASSPNSGRAREQFF; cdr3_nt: TGTGCCAGCAGTCCGAATAGCGGGAGGGCCCGTGAGCAGTTCTTC
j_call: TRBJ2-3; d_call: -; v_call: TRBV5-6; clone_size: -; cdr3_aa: CASTPGVGVTDTQYF; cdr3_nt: TGTGCCAGCACCCCCGGGGTTGGGGTGACAGATACGCAGTATTTT
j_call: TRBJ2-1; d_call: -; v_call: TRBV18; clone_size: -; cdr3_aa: CASSPPGLYNEQFF; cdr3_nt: TGTGCCAGCTCACCACCTGGACTCTACAATGAGCAGTTCTTC
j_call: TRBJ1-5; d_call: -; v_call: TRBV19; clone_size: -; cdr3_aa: CASQLGGQTSNQPQHF; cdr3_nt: TGTGCCAGCCAGCTCGGTGGGCAGACTAGCAATCAGCCCCAGCATTTT
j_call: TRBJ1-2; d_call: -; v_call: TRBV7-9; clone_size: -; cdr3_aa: CASSLDVGGDNTF; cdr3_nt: TGTGCCAGCAGCTTAGATGTGGGCGGGGATAACACCTTC
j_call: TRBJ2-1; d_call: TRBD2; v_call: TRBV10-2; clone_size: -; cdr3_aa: CASSELAGFYNEQFF; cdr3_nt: TGCGCCAGCAGTGAGTTAGCGGGCTTCTACAATGAGCAGTTCTTC
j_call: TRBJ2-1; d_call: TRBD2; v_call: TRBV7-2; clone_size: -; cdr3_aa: CASSLGGREHNEQFF; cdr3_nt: TGTGCCAGCAGCTTAGGCGGGAGGGAGCACAATGAGCAGTTCTTC
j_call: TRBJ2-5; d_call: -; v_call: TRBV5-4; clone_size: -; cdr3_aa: CASSPAGQETQYF; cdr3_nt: TGTGCCAGCAGTCCGGCGGGTCAAGAGACCCAGTACTTC
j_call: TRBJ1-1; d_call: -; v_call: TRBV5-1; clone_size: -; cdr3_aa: CASSLRQGLDTEAFF; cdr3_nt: TGCGCCAGCAGCTTGCGGCAGGGGTTAGACACTGAAGCTTTCTTT
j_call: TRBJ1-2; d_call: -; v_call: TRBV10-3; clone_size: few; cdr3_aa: CAISESKVTETNYGYTF; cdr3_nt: TGTGCCATCAGTGAGTCGAAGGTAACAGAAACAAACTATGGCTACACCTTC
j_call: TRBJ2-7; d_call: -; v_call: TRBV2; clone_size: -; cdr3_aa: CASSQGRGSYEQYF; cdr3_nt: TGTGCCAGCTCTCAGGGCAGGGGATCCTACGAGCAGTACTTC
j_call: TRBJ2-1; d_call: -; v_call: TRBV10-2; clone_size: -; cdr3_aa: CASSEKGVYNEQFF; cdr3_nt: TGCGCCAGCAGTGAGAAGGGGGTCTACAATGAGCAGTTCTTC
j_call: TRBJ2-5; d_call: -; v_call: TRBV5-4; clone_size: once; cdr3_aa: CASSSTRGGETQYF; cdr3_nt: TGTGCCAGCAGCTCCACGAGAGGAGGAGAGACCCAGTACTTC
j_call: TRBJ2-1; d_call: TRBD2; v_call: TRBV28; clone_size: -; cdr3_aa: CASSFFSGRGLYNEQFF; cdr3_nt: TGTGCCAGCAGTTTTTTTAGCGGGAGGGGCCTCTACAATGAGCAGTTCTTC
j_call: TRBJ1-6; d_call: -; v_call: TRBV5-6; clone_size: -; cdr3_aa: CASSFTNSGYNSPLHF; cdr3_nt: TGTGCCAGCAGCTTCACCAACAGTGGCTATAATTCACCCCTCCACTTT
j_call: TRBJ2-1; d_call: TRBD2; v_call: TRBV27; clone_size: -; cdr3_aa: CASRLADLSYNEQFF; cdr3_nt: TGTGCCAGCAGACTAGCGGACCTCTCCTACAATGAGCAGTTCTTC
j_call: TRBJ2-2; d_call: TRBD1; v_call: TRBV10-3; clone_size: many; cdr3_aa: CAGGQGTGELFF; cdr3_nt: TGTGCCGGGGGACAGGGGACCGGGGAGCTGTTTTTT
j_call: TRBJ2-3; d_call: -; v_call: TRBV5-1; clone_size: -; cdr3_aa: CASSLDTTTDTQYF; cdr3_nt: TGCGCCAGCAGCTTGGATACTACCACAGATACGCAGTATTTT
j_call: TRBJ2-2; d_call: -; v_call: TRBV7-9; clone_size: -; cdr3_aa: CASSGLRGTNTGELFF; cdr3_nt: TGTGCCAGCAGCGGATTGCGAGGCACGAACACCGGGGAGCTGTTTTTT
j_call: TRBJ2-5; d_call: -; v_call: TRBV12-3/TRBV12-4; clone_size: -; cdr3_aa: CASSFWAETQYF; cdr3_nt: TGTGCCAGCAGTTTCTGGGCAGAGACCCAGTACTTC
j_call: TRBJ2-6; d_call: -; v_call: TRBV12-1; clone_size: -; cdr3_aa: CASSSGRQVFGVGGPLSGANVLTF; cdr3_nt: TGTGCCAGCAGCTCTGGTAGGCAGGTATTTGGGGTCGGGGGGCCGCTCTCTGGGGCCAACGTCCTGACTTTC
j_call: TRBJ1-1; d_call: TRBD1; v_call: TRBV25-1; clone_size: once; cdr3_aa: CASSPRTGAEAFF; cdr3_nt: TGTGCCAGCAGTCCCCGGACAGGGGCTGAAGCTTTCTTT
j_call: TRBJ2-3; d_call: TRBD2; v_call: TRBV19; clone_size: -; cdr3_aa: CASSTLAEGTDTQYF; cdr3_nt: TGTGCCAGTAGTACCCTAGCGGAGGGAACAGATACGCAGTATTTT